This T cell receptor (beta chain) was sequenced for a study of T-cell memory formation after mild COVID-19. Study findings and constraints: Clones which contracted sat mainly in CM and EM if CD4+, and in EMRA if CD8+. Clones that contracted from day 15 to 85 were balanced CD4/CD8, while later expanders leaned CD4+. Some SARS-CoV-2-responding clones were already detected in memory before infection.

Of note for this clonotype: The antigen remains unidentified.

With constant-segment primers, 5'RACE yielded cDNA libraries of TCR alpha and TCR beta that carried sample barcodes and UMIs. TCRdb recomputed calls from the 5' RACE reads with MiXCR, one row per CDR3 protein. The repertoire has a few hundred thousand distinct CDR3 sequences, approximately 14% of them found once; the top ten carry about 22%. This receptor was taken from a man aged 18 to 30 who had mild COVID-19 (a few samples of this study predate the infection). Cell type and time point are not known. Sample: PBMCs or a T cell subset sorted from them (not recorded which).

Here the CDR3 reads CASSPGLGEGNTEAFF. In nucleotides, the CDR3 is TGTGCCAGCAGCCCGGGCCTCGGGGAAGGTAACACTGAAGCTTTCTTT. V gene TRBV7-8 combines with J gene TRBJ1-1; D gene unclear. Per the germline V gene, CDR1 is SGHVS and CDR2 is FQNEAQ. V was shortened by 5 bases and J by 2 bases, with 18 bases between the two germline ends. The CDR3 extends over 16 amino acids. The full variable domain, with the rest looked up from reference TRBV7-8 and TRBJ1-1, is GAGVSQSPRYKVAKRGQDVALRCDPISGHVSLFWYQQALGQGPEFLTYFQNEAQLDKSGLPSDRFFAERPEGSVSTLKIQRTQQEDSAVYLCASSPGLGEGNTEAFFGQGTRLTVV.